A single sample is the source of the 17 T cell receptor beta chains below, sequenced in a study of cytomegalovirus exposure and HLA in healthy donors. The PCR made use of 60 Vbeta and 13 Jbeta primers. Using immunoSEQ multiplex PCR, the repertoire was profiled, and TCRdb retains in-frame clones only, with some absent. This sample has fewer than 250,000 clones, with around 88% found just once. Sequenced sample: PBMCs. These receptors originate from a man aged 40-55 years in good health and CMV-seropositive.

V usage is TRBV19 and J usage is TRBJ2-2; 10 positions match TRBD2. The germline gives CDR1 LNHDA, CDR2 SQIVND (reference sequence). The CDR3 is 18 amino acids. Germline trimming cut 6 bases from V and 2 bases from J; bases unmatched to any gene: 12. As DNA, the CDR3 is TGTGCCAGTAGCCCCGGTAGTAGCGGGAGGATAAACACCGGGGAGCTGTTTTTT. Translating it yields CASSPGSSGRINTGELFF. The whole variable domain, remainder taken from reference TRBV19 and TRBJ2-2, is DGGITQSPKYLFRKEGQNVTLSCEQNLNHDAMYWYRQDPGQGLRLIYYSQIVNDFQKGDIAEGYSVSREKKESFPLTVTSAQKNPTAFYLCASSPGSSGRINTGELFFGEGSRLTVL.

The CDR3 spells CASSFIGLGGGDEQFF. The CDR3 nucleotides are TGTGCCAGCAGCTTTATAGGACTAGGTGGTGGGGATGAGCAGTTCTTC. The chain has TRBV7-9 and TRBJ2-1, with 7 bases lining up with TRBD2. Germline V gene data show CDR1 as SEHNR and CDR2 as FQNEAQ (reference sequence). After removal of 3 bases from V and 8 bases from J, the junction contained 13 bases not matched to a gene. CDR3 size: 16 residues.

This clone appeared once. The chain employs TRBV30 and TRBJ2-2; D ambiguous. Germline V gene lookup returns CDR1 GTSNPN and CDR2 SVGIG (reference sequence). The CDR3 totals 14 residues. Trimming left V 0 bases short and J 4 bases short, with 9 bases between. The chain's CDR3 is CAWSVLDFTGELFF. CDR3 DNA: TGTGCCTGGAGTGTCCTCGACTTCACCGGGGAGCTGTTTTTT.

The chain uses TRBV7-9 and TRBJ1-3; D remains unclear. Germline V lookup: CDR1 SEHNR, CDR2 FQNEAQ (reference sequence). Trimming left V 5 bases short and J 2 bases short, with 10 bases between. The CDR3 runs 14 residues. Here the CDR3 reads CASSPRKPGNTIYF. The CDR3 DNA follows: TGTGCCAGCAGCCCGCGCAAACCTGGAAACACCATATATTTT.

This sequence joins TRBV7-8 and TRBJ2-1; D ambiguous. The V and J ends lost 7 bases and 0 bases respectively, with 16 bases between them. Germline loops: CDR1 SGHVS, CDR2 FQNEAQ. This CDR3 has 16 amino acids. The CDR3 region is CASTPNGGSSYNEQFF. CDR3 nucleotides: TGTGCCAGCACCCCAAACGGCGGCAGCTCCTACAATGAGCAGTTCTTC.

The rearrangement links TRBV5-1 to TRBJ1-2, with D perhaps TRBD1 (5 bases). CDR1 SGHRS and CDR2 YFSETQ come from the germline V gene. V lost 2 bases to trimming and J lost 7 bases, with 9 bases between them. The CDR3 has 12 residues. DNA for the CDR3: TGCGCCAGCAGCTTCCAAGGGGCTGGCTACACCTTC. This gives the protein CASSFQGAGYTF.

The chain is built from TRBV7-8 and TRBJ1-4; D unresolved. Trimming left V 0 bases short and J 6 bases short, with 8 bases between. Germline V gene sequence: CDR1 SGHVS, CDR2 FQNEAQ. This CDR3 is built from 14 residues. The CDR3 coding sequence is TGTGCCAGCAGCTTAGCGCACGGGGATGAAAAACTGTTTTTT. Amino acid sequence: CASSLAHGDEKLFF.

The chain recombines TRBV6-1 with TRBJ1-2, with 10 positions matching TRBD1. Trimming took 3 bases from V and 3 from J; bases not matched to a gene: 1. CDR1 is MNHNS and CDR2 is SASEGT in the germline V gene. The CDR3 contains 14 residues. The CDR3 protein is CASSETGGDYGYTF. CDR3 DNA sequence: TGTGCCAGCAGTGAGACAGGGGGCGACTATGGCTACACCTTC.

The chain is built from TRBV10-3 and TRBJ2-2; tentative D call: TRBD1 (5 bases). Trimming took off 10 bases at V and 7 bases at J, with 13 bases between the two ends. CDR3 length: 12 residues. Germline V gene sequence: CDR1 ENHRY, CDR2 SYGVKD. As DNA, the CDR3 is TGTGCCAGCAGGGATGGAGTCGGGGAGCTGTTTTTT. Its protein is CASRDGVGELFF.

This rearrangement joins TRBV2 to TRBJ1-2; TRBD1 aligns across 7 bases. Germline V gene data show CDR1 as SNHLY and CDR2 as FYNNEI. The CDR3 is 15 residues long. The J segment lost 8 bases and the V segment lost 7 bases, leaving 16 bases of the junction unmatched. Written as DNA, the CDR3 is TGTGCCAGCACCAGAACTCAAGGGGGCTTTGAAGGCTACACCTTC. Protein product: CASTRTQGGFEGYTF.

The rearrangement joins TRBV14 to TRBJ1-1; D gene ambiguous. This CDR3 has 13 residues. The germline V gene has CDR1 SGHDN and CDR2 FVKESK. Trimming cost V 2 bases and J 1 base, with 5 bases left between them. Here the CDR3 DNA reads TGTGCCAGCAGCCAATTCAAGAACACTGAAGCTTTCTTT. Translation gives CASSQFKNTEAFF.

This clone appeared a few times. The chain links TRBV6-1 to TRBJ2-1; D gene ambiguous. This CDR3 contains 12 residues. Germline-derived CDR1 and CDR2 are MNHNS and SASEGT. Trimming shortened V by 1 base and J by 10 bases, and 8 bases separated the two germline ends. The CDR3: CASSEVAREQFF. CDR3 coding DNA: TGTGCCAGCAGTGAAGTAGCACGCGAGCAGTTCTTC.

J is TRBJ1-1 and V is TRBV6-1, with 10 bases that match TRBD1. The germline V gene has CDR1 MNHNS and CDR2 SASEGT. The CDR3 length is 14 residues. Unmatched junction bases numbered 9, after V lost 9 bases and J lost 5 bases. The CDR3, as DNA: TGTGCCAGAACAGACAGGGGGCGCTTAACTGAAGCTTTCTTT. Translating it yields CARTDRGRLTEAFF.

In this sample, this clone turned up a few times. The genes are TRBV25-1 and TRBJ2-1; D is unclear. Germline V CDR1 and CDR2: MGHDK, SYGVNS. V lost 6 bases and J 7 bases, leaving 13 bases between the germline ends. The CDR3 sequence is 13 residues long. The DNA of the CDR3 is TGTGCCAGCAGGACTTTAGACTTAAATGAGCAGTTCTTC. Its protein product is CASRTLDLNEQFF.

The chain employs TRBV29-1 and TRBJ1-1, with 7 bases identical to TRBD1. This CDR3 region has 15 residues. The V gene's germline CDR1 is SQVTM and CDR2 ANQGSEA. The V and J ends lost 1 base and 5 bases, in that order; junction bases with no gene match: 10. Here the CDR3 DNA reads TGCAGCGTTGAAGTTCCCGACAGGGTGGGTACTGAAGCTTTCTTT. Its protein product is CSVEVPDRVGTEAFF.

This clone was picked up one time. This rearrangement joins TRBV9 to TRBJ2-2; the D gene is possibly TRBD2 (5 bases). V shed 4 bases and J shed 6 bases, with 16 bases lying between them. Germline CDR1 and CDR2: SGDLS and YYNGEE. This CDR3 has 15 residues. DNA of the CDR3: TGTGCCAGCAGCCCAGAGGTGGGAGAGGCCGGGGAGCTGTTTTTT. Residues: CASSPEVGEAGELFF.

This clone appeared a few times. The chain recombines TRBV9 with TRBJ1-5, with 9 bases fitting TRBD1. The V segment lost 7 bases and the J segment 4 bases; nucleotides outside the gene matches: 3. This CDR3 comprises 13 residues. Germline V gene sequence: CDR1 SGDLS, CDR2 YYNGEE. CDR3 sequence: CASGTGRNQPQHF. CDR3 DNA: TGTGCCAGCGGGACAGGGCGGAATCAGCCCCAGCATTTT.